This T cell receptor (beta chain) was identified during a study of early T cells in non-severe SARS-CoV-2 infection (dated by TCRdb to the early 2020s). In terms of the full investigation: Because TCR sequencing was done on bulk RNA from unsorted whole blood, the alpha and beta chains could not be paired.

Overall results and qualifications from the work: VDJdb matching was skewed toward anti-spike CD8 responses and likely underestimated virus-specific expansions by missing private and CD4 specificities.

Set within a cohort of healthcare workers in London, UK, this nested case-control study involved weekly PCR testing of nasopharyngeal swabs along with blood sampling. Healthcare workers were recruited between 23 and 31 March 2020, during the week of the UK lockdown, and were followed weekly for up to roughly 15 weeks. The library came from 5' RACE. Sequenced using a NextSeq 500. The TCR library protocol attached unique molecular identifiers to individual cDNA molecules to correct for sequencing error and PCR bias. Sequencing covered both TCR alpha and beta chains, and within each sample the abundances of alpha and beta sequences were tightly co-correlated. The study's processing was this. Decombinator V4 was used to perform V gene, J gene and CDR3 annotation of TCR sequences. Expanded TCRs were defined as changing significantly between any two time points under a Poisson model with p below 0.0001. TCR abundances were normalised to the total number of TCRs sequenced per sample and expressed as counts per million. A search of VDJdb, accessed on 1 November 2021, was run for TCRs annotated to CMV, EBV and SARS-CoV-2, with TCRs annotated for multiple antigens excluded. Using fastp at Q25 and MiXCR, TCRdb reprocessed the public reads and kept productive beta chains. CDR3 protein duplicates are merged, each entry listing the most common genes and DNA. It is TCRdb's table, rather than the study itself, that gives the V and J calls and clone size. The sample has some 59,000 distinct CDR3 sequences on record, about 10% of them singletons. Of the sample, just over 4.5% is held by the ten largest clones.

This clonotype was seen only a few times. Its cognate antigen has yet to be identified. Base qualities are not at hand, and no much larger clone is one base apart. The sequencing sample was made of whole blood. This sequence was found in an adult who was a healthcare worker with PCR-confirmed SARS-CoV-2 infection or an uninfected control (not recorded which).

The CDR3 here reads CASSSPDRGGYEQYF. Read as DNA, the sequence is TGCGCCAGCAGCTCCCCAGACAGGGGGGGGTACGAGCAGTACTTC. The rearranged segments are TRBV5-1 and TRBJ2-7; 9 central bases correspond to TRBD1. V ends up 3 bases short and J 4 bases short, with an unmatched junction base count of 8. The CDR3 measures 15 amino acids from cysteine to phenylalanine. Only CDR3 DNA remains: 45 bases, in frame from the first base. The germline V gene encodes CDR1 SGHRS and CDR2 YFSETQ.